This T cell receptor beta chain is from a study of persistence of HIV-infected CD4 T cells. This clone came up a few times. Its cognate antigen is unknown. The immunoSEQ assay was version 4, run in survey mode. The assay was immunoSEQ multiplex PCR, and TCRdb's table has in-frame clones only and misses some. This sample carries 48,000 or so clones, about four fifths of them seen once, and the ten largest clones take 2.5% to 3.5%. The stimulus was lysate of CMV-infected fibroblasts, around 10 ug/mL. CD40L/CD69 double-negative CD45RO-high memory CD4+ T cells were collected. Germline V gene data show CDR1 as SNHLY and CDR2 as FYNNEI. The CDR3 totals 11 residues. V was cut by 5 bases and J by 5 bases, with 7 bases left in between.

The sequence was obtained from an adult man with HIV who was CMV-seropositive. This specimen consisted of CD4+ T cells sorted from PBMCs after 18-hour stimulation, obtained from a patient who received antiretroviral therapy. The chain has TRBV2 and TRBJ2-7; D not certain. The CDR3 nucleotides are TGTGCCAGCAGTCCCATCGACGAGCAGTACTTC. Its translation is CASSPIDEQYF.